These 6 T cell receptor beta chains originate from one sample sequenced in a study of cytomegalovirus exposure and HLA in healthy donors. A multiplex PCR was run with 60 Vbeta primers and 13 Jbeta primers. Repertoires were generated with immunoSEQ multiplex PCR, while TCRdb's copy carries only in-frame clones and drops some. Of 120,000 or so clones in the sample, around 77% are singletons; the top ten hold roughly 3.7%. The sequenced sample was PBMCs. The receptors stem from a human donor in good health.

The V and J genes are TRBV5-1 and TRBJ2-1; 11 bases map to TRBD2. The CDR3 consists of 17 residues. Unmatched junction bases numbered 7, after V lost 4 bases and J lost 1 base. Per the germline V gene, CDR1 is SGHRS and CDR2 is YFSETQ. This CDR3 is CASSLTGTSGSYNEQFF. In nucleotides, the CDR3 is TGCGCCAGCAGCCTTACCGGGACTAGCGGTTCCTACAATGAGCAGTTCTTC.

This chain connects TRBV7-6 to TRBJ2-1, with 8 bases aligning to TRBD2. The germline V gene encodes CDR1 SGHVS and CDR2 FNYEAQ. V shed 5 bases, J shed 8 bases, and the junction held 14 bases outside the gene matches. This CDR3 is built from 16 residues. The DNA of the CDR3 is TGTGCCAGCAGCCACCCAGCTGGGACTAGAGACGATGAGCAGTTCTTC. This codes for CASSHPAGTRDDEQFF.

The chain recombines TRBV4-1 with TRBJ2-4; possible D gene TRBD2, 7 bases. CDR3 length: 15 amino acids. Germline CDR1 is MGHRA and CDR2 is YSYEKL. Trimming shortened V by 2 bases and J by 7 bases, and 15 bases separated the two germline ends. The CDR3 spells CASSQLGGAGNIQYF. CDR3 coding DNA: TGCGCCAGCAGCCAACTGGGGGGGGCTGGGAACATTCAGTACTTC.

The rearrangement joins TRBV5-1 to TRBJ2-1; D unclear. This CDR3 contains 10 residues. Trimming shortened V by 4 bases and J by 9 bases, and 5 bases separated the two germline ends. The V gene's germline CDR1 is SGHRS and CDR2 YFSETQ. The CDR3: CASSPGEQFF. The CDR3 DNA reads TGCGCCAGCAGCCCCGGTGAGCAGTTCTTC.

V and J are TRBV21-1 and TRBJ1-4; TRBD1, as called in the table, went unchecked against the DNA. TRBV21-1 is labeled a pseudogene. The CDR3 runs to 16 residues. CDR3 DNA: TGTGCCAGCGACGGACGGGACAGGGGGCATAATGAAAAACTGTTTTTT. This translates into CASDGRDRGHNEKLFF.

The chain combines TRBV6-6 with TRBJ1-5; D call uncertain. From germline, CDR1 is MNHNY and CDR2 SVGAGI (reference sequence). Trimming took 2 bases from V and 3 from J, leaving 8 bases between them. The CDR3 has 14 residues. As DNA, the CDR3 is TGTGCCAGCAGTTACCTGGGCTCCAATCAGCCCCAGCATTTT. Encoded protein: CASSYLGSNQPQHF.